The entry that follows covers one TCR beta chain sequence. Its antigen remains unidentified. Per-base quality was not reported, and no clone a single base away is much larger than it. The germline V gene provides CDR1 MNHEY and CDR2 SVGAGI. The CDR3 runs 14 residues from the cysteine to the phenylalanine. The DNA shown is the 42-base CDR3, in frame from base 1. V is cut back by 2 bases and J by 6 bases, with 6 bases in the junction unmatched. Patients with autoimmune disease history or receiving systemic immunosuppression were excluded from the trial. Peripheral blood for TCR sequencing was collected from all dose cohorts at baseline, on cycle 4 day 1, and on cycle 7 day 1. The samples were taken from a phase I, first-in-human, multicenter, open-label dose-escalation trial of ivuxolimab. Adults with locally advanced or metastatic melanoma, renal cell, hepatocellular, or head and neck squamous cell carcinoma were enrolled in the trial. Before TCR sequencing, CD4+ T cells and CD8+ T cells were sorted from peripheral blood as separate populations.

This record belongs to a study of OX40 agonist ivuxolimab in advanced cancers. A note on the overall study: Ivuxolimab was an agonistic, fully human IgG2 monoclonal antibody directed against OX40 (CD134), a costimulatory receptor. Intravenous ivuxolimab was administered to patients every 2 weeks at six dose levels: 0.01, 0.1, 0.3, 1.5, 3 and 10 mg/kg. Of the approximately 54 dose-escalation patients, hepatocellular carcinoma was present in some 19, melanoma in some 15, renal cell carcinoma in 9 and head and neck cancer in 9. In the dose-escalation cohort, 70% to 90% of patients were male, and the mean age was approximately 60 years with a range of roughly 20 to 85. Patients were allowed to have had prior anti-PD-1, anti-PD-L1 or anti-CTLA-4 therapy, and around two fifths of the dose-escalation patients had been treated with checkpoint inhibitors. Three dose-escalation patients achieved partial responses, one with hepatocellular carcinoma and two with cutaneous melanoma. The point of sequencing TCRbeta in the periphery was to test whether ivuxolimab changed TCR sequence diversity and drove clonal T-cell expansion. The paper describes the monotherapy dose-escalation part (N of about 52 patients) of the phase I trial of ivuxolimab.

Genomic DNA was isolated from the sorted cells so that the TCRbeta CDR3 region could be sequenced. The immunoSEQ Assay was used for sequencing of TCRbeta CDR3 regions. This immuneACCESS table, as held by TCRdb, lists in-frame sequences with V and J called but not all clones. Of the missing ones, under half trace to an unresolved V gene in checked studies; the others have no known cause. Across this sample there are about 54,000 clones, with almost 85% seen only once. 1% to 1.5% of the sample goes to the ten largest clones. General conclusions and limits of the study: After ivuxolimab, expanded clones were on average more numerous among CD8+ T cells than among CD4+ T cells. The antigen specificity of the peripheral T cells that underwent clonal expansion was not determined. In partial responders in the 0.1-3.0 mg/kg groups, normalized peripheral clonal expansion was found to be among the lowest, especially among CD8+ T cells. At doses of 0.1 to 3.0 mg/kg, clonal expansion of both CD4+ and CD8+ T cells in blood was seen between baseline and week 6. Low levels of normalized T-cell clonal expansion were also seen in some patients who did not respond.

This receptor was taken from an adult with an advanced solid tumor such as melanoma, head and neck, liver or kidney cancer. Sample: CD4+ or CD8+ T cells sorted from blood, taken in a trial of the OX40 agonist ivuxolimab. The chain is assembled from TRBV6-5 and TRBJ2-7; 8 bases in the junction line up with TRBD2. CDR3 loop: CASSYRREAAEQYF. The DNA sequence is TGTGCCAGCAGTTACAGGCGGGAGGCGGCCGAGCAGTACTTC.